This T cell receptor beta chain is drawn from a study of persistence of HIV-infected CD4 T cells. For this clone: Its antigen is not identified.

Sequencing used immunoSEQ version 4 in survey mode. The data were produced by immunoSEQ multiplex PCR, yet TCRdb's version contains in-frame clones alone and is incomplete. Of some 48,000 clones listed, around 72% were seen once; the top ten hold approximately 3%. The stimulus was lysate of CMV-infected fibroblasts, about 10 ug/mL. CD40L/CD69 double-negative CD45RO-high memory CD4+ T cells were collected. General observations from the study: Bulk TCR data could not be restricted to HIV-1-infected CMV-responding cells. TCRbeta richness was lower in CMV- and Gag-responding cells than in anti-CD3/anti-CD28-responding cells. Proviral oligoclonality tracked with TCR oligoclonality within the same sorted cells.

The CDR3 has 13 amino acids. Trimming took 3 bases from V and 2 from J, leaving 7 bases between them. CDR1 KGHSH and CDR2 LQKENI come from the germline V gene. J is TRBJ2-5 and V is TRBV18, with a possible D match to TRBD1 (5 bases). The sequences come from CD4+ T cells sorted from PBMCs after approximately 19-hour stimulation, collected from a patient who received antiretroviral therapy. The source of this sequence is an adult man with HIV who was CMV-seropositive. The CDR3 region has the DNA TGTGCCAGCTCACCTGGGGCACAAGAGACCCAGTACTTC. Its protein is CASSPGAQETQYF.